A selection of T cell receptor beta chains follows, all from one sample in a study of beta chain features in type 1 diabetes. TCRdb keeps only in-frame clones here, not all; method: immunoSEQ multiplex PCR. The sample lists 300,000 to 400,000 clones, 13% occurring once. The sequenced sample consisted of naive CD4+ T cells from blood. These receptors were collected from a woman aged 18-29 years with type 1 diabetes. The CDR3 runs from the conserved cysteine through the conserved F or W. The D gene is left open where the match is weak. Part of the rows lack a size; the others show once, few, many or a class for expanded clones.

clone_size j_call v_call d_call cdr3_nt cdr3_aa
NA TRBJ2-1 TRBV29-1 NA TGCAGCGTTGAAGTTTACTCCTACAATGAGCAGTTCTTC CSVEVYSYNEQFF
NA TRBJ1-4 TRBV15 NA TGTGCCACCAGCAAGACAGTAGAGGAAAAACTGTTTTTT CATSKTVEEKLFF
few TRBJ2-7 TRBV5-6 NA TGTGCCAGCAGCTTGAATCCACTCTACGAGCAGTACTTC CASSLNPLYEQYF
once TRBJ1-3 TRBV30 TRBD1 TGTGCCTGGAGCTCTCATGGACAGGGGATGTCTGGAAACACCATATATTTT CAWSSHGQGMSGNTIYF
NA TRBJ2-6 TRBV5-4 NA TGTGCCAGCAGGGCGGCTGGGGCCAACGTCCTGACTTTC CASRAAGANVLTF
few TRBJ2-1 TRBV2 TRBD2 TGTGCCAGCAGCCTGAACTTAGCGGGAGGGGACAATGAGCAGTTCTTC CASSLNLAGGDNEQFF
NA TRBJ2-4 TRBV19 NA TGTGCCAGTCGCTCCCAGGGTGCCAAAAACATTCAGTACTTC CASRSQGAKNIQYF
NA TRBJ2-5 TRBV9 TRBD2 TGTGCCAGCAGCGTACTAGCGGGCACCCAAGAGACCCAGTACTTC CASSVLAGTQETQYF
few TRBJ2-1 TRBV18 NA TGTGCCAGCTCATCGCAGCGACTAGTTGATGAGCGGTTCTTC CASSSQRLVDERFF
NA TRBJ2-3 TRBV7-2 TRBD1 TGTGCCAGCAGTCGGGACAGGTACACAGATACGCAGTATTTT CASSRDRYTDTQYF
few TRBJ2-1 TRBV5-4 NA TGTGCCAGCAGCATTGGACTGAACAATGAGCAGTTCTTC CASSIGLNNEQFF
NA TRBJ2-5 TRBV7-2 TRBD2 TGTGCCAGCAGCCTAAATGGGGCGGGAGGGCCTGGAGAGACCCAGTACTTC CASSLNGAGGPGETQYF
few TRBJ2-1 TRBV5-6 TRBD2 TGTGCCAGCAGCTTGGTGGGGGGGGACTCCTACAATGAGCAGTTCTTC CASSLVGGDSYNEQFF
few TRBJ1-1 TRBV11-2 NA TGTGCCAGCAGCTTCCTCTTCACTGAAGCTTTCTTT CASSFLFTEAFF
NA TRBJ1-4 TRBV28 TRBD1 TGTGCCAGCAGTTCGGACAGGGGGCACGAAAAACTGTTTTTT CASSSDRGHEKLFF
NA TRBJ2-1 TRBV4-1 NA TGCGCCAGCAGCCTCGAAAGGGGGGGTAGGAATGAGCAGTTCTTC CASSLERGGRNEQFF
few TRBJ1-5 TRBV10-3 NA TGTGCCACCTCAGGGGAGGGAAGCCAGCCCCAGCATTTT CATSGEGSQPQHF
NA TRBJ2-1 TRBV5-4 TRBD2 TGTGCCAGCAGCTGGACTAGCTCCGTCAATGAGCAGTTCTTC CASSWTSSVNEQFF
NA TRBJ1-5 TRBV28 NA TGTGCCAGCAGTCCCCCGGCGGGAGTGTTACAGCCCCAGCATTTT CASSPPAGVLQPQHF
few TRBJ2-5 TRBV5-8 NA TGTGCCAGCAGCTTGGCCCCAGTTGGAGAGACCCAGTACTTC CASSLAPVGETQYF
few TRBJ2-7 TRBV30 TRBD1 TGTGCCTGGAGTTTTTTAGCCTTGGACAGGCGGGACGAGCAGTACTTC CAWSFLALDRRDEQYF
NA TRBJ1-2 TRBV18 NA TGTGCCAGCTCACCTACTACAGGATCGGATGGCTACACCTTC CASSPTTGSDGYTF
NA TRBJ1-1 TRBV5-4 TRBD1 TGTGCCAGCAGCAGCAGGGGGCGGATGAACACTGAAGCTTTCTTT CASSSRGRMNTEAFF
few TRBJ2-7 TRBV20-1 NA TGCAGTGCTGCGGTTGTCTTGGGGCAGTACTTC CSAAVVLGQYF
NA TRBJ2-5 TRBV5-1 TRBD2 TGCGCCAGCAGCCCGGGCGGGGGGGGACTCCGGAGAGAGACCCAGTACTTC CASSPGGGGLRRETQYF
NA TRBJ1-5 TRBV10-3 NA TGTGCCATCAGTGCAGGGGCCGACAATCAGCCCCAGCATTTT CAISAGADNQPQHF
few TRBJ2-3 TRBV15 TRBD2 TGTGCCACCAGCAGAGAGGCGGGGGGCACAGATACGCAGTATTTT CATSREAGGTDTQYF
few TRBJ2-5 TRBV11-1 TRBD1 TGTGCCAGCAGCAGGACAGGGTTTAAGGAGACCCAGTACTTC CASSRTGFKETQYF
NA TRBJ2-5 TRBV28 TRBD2 TGTGCCAGCAGTTTACCCGGGCTAGCGGGAGTGGGGGAGACCCAGTACTTC CASSLPGLAGVGETQYF
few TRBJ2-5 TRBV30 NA TGTGCCTGGAGTAGGAGGGAGACCCAGTACTTC CAWSRRETQYF
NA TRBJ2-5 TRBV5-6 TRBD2 TGTGCCAGCAGCTCGGGCTGGCGGGAGGCCGTAGGGACCCAGTACTTC CASSSGWREAVGTQYF
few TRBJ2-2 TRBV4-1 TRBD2 TGCGCCAGCAGCCGCCGACTAGCGGGAGGGCCCACAGGGGAGCTGTTTTTT CASSRRLAGGPTGELFF
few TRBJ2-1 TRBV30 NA TGTGCCTGGAGTAGACGAGGCAGCCCAATCTACAATGAGCAGTTCTTC CAWSRRGSPIYNEQFF
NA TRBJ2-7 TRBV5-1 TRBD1 TGCGCCAGCAGCTTGGGTGGGACAGGGGCCTACGAGCAGTACTTC CASSLGGTGAYEQYF
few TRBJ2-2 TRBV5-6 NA TGTGCCAGCAGCTTACTCGGCGGGGAGCTGTTTTTT CASSLLGGELFF
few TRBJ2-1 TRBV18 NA TGTGCCAGCTCACCACGATTGGTCAGCTCCTACAATGAGCAGTTCTTC CASSPRLVSSYNEQFF
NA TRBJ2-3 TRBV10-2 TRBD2 TGCGCCAGCAGCCAGACTAGCGCAGATACGCAGTATTTT CASSQTSADTQYF
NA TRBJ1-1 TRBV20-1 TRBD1 TGCAGTGCCCGGGACAGGTATGAAGCTTTCTTT CSARDRYEAFF
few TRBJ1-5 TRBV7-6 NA TGTGCCAGCAGCGTAACTCTGGTCCCGTATCAGCCCCAGCATTTT CASSVTLVPYQPQHF
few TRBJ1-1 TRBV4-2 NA TGTGCCAGCAGCCAAGATCGGCGAGGGAGGGGAGCTTTCTTT CASSQDRRGRGAFF
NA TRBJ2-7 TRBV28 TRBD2 TGTGCCAGCAGTCCGTCTAGCGGGAAGGGGTCCTACGAGCAGTACTTC CASSPSSGKGSYEQYF
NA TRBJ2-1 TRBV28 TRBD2 TGTGCCAGCAGTGGGACTAGAGTGGGGCAGTTCTTC CASSGTRVGQFF
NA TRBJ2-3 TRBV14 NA TGTGCCAGCAGCCAAGATTGGGAGGTACAGCAGTATTTT CASSQDWEVQQYF
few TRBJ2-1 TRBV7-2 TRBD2 TGTGCCAGCAGCTTCCCTCTAGCGGGAGGCCTTAATGAGCAGTTCTTC CASSFPLAGGLNEQFF
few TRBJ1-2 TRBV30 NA TGTGCCTGCGCCGGGGAGACCTATGGCTACACCTTC CACAGETYGYTF
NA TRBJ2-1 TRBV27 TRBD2 TGTGCCAGCAGTGAGTCGACGGGAGGGAGGCGTGAGCAGTTCTTC CASSESTGGRREQFF
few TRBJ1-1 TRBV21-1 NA TGTGCCAGCAGCTTGCGAGGGGCTTTCTTT CASSLRGAFF
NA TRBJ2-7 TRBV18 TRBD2 TGTGCCAGCTCACCGCCCCGGGGGGGGCCAAAGAAGCAGTACTTC CASSPPRGGPKKQYF
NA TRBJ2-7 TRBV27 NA TGTGCCAGCAGGTCAGGAAGGCTGTACTTC CASRSGRLYF
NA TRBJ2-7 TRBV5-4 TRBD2 TGTGCCAGCAGCCAACTAGCGGGGGACTACGAGCAGTACTTC CASSQLAGDYEQYF
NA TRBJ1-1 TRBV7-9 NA TGTGCCACCGACCTGAGCGCCGGGGGGGGCACTGAAGCTTTCTTT CATDLSAGGGTEAFF
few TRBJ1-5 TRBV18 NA TGTGCCAGCTCACCAACTCTAGCAGGGGTGATAGGCAATCAGCCCCAGCATTTT CASSPTLAGVIGNQPQHF
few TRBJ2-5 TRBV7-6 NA TGTGCCAGCAGCTTAGGGACACTAGAGACCCAGTACTTC CASSLGTLETQYF